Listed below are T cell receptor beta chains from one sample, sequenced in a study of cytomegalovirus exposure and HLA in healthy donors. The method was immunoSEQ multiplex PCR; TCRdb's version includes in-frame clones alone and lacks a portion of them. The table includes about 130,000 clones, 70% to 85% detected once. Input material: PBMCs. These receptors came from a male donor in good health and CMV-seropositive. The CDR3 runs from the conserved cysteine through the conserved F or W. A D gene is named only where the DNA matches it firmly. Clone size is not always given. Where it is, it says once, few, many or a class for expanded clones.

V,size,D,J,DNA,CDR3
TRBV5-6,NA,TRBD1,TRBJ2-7,TGTGCCAGCAGCTTTTTACAGGGGGCCTACGAGCAGTACTTC,CASSFLQGAYEQYF
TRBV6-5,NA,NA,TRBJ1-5,TGTGCCAGCAGGTCAGGGATTAGCAATCAGCCCCAGCATTTT,CASRSGISNQPQHF
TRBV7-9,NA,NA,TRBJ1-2,TGTTCCAGCAGCTTAGTGGGGACACAAATTAACTATGGCTACACCTTC,CSSSLVGTQINYGYTF
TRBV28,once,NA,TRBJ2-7,TGTGCCAGCAGTCTGGGACACCTCAGCTACGAGCAGTACTTC,CASSLGHLSYEQYF
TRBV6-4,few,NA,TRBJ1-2,TGTGCCAGCAGTGTTTCGGGCACGGGGGACTATGGCTACACCTTC,CASSVSGTGDYGYTF
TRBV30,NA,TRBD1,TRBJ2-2,TGTGCCTGGAGTCGGGGACAGGGGGCGGTGGGGGAGCTGTTTTTT,CAWSRGQGAVGELFF
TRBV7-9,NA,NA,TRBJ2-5,TGTTCCAGCAGCTTACGGGAAGAGACCCAGTACTTC,CSSSLREETQYF
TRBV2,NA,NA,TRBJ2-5,TGTGCCAGCTCTTCGGAGGGGGAGACCCAGTACTTC,CASSSEGETQYF
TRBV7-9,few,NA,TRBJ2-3,TGTGCCAGCAGCTTAGGTCTAGCGGCCAAAGGGGGAGATACGCAGTATTTT,CASSLGLAAKGGDTQYF
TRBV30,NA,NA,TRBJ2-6,TGTGCCTGGACTGTAGGGCCTTCTGGGGCCAACGGCCTGACTTTC,CAWTVGPSGANGLTF
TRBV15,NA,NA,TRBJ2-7,TGTGCCACCAGCAGAGGGGCAGGGGTCTACGAGCAGTACTTC,CATSRGAGVYEQYF
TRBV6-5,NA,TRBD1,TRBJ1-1,TGTGCCAGCAGCGTACCGGGACAGGAAGCTTTCTTT,CASSVPGQEAFF
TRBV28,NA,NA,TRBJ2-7,TGTGCCAGCAGTTTATCACCTATCCCGGTCGACGAGCAGTACTTC,CASSLSPIPVDEQYF
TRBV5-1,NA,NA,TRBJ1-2,TGCGCCAGCAGGCTGGCGGGTAACTATGGCTACACCTTC,CASRLAGNYGYTF
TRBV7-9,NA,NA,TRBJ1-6,TGTGCCAGCGCTAACGTGGGACGGGGGGCGCGGAATTCACCCCTCCACTTT,CASANVGRGARNSPLHF
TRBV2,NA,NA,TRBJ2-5,TGTGCCAGCCGCGGGGACCAAGAGACCCAGTACTTC,CASRGDQETQYF
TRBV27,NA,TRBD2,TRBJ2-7,TGTGCCAGCGAACGAAGGAGTAGCGGGAACTCCTACGAGCAGTACTTC,CASERRSSGNSYEQYF
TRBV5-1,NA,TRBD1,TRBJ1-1,TGCGCCAGCAGCATTCGGACAGGGACGGAAACTGAAGCTTTCTTT,CASSIRTGTETEAFF
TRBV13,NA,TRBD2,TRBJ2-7,TGTGCCAGCAGCCCCTGGACTAGCGGGATAGTCCACGAGCAGTACTTC,CASSPWTSGIVHEQYF
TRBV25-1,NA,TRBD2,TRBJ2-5,TGTGCCAGCAGTGAAGTGGGTAGCGGGAGACGGGAGACCCAGTACTTC,CASSEVGSGRRETQYF
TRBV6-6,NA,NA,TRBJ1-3,TGTGCCAGCAGCCGACAGTCCCTATATTTT,CASSRQSLYF
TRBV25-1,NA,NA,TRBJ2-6,TGTGCCAGCGGAGAGTCTGGGGCCAACGTCCTGACTTTC,CASGESGANVLTF
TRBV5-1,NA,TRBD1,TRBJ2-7,TGCGCCAGCAGCCGGGACAGGAGCTCCTACGAGCAGTACTTC,CASSRDRSSYEQYF
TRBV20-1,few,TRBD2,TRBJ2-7,TGCAGTGCCCCACTAGCGCCCCAGCAGTACTTC,CSAPLAPQQYF
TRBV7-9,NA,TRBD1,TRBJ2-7,TGTGCCAGCAGGACGGGAACAGGGGGGCAGTACTTC,CASRTGTGGQYF
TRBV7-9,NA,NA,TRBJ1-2,TGTTCCAGCACCCGAGGATCTTATGGCTACACCTTC,CSSTRGSYGYTF
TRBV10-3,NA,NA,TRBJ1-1,TGTGCCATCACACCGGGAATGGACACTGAAGCTTTCTTT,CAITPGMDTEAFF
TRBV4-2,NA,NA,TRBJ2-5,TGTGCCAGCAGCCGGGCCAGCCAAGAGACCCAGTACTTC,CASSRASQETQYF
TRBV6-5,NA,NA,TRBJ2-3,TGTGCCAGCACCTCCCCCCCAGATACGCAGTATTTT,CASTSPPDTQYF
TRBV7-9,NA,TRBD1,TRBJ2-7,TGTGCCAGCAGCGACGTATCGACAGGGAGCTCCTACGAGCAGTACTTC,CASSDVSTGSSYEQYF
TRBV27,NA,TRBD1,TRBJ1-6,TGTGCCAGCAGCCTGACAGGGGGCTCCTATAATTCACCCCTCCACTTT,CASSLTGGSYNSPLHF
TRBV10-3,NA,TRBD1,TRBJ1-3,TGTGCCACAACAGGGGACTCTGGAAACACCATATATTTT,CATTGDSGNTIYF
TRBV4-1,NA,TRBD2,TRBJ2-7,TGCGCCAGCAGGCGACTAGCGGGGGCCTCCTACGAGCAGTACTTC,CASRRLAGASYEQYF
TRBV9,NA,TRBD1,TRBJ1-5,TGTGCCAGCAGCCCGGACAGGGTGAGCAATCAGCCCCAGCATTTT,CASSPDRVSNQPQHF
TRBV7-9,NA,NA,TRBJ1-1,TGTGCCAGCAGCCGAGAAACGGGGGGGCATATCGGCACTGAAGCTTTCTTT,CASSRETGGHIGTEAFF
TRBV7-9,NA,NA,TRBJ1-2,TGTTCCAGCAGCTTTGGGGTCACAGGGAGCAACTATGGCTACACCTTC,CSSSFGVTGSNYGYTF
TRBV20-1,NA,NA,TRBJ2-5,TGCAGTGCTACCGGGGAGACCCAGTACTTC,CSATGETQYF
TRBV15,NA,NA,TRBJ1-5,TGTGCCACCAGCACAGGCAATCAGCCCCAGCATTTT,CATSTGNQPQHF
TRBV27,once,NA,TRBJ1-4,TGTGCCAGCAGTGCCCGGGGTGTGGGTTGGGAAGCAACTAATGAAAAACTGTTTTTT,CASSARGVGWEATNEKLFF
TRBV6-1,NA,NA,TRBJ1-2,TGTGCCAGCAGCCCCCTTTATGGCTACACCTTC,CASSPLYGYTF
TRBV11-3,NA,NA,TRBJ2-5,TGTGCCAGCAGCTCCTCGGCAGGCAGGGAGACCCAGTACTTC,CASSSSAGRETQYF
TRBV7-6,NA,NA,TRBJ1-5,TGTGCCAGCAGTCTAAGTAGCAATCAGCCCCAGCATTTT,CASSLSSNQPQHF
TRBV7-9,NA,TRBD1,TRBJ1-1,TGTGCCAGCAGCCCGACAGGGAAGGACACTGAAGCTTTCTTT,CASSPTGKDTEAFF
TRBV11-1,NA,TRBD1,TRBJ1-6,TGTGCCAGCAGCCCCGGGACAGGGAAGCATTCACCCCTCCACTTT,CASSPGTGKHSPLHF
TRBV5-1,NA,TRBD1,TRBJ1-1,TGCGCCAGCAGCTACCTACAGGGGGTATCTGAAGCTTTCTTT,CASSYLQGVSEAFF
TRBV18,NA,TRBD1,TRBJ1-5,TGTGCCAGCTCACGACAGGGAAATCAGCCCCAGCATTTT,CASSRQGNQPQHF
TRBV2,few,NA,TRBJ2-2,TGTGCCAGCAGTGGGGTGGGGGGTTTCACCGGGGAGCTGTTTTTT,CASSGVGGFTGELFF
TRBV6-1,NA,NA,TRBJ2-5,TGTGCCAGCAGTGGGACGAGGGGGATGGTAGAGACCCAGTACTTC,CASSGTRGMVETQYF
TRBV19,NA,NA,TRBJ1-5,TGTGCCAGTAGTGGTGGACTCGGAACTCGCAATCAGCCCCAGCATTTT,CASSGGLGTRNQPQHF